What follows are 9 T cell receptor beta chains derived from one specimen sequenced in a study of shared clonotypes between healthy human individuals. TCRdb keeps only in-frame clones here, not all; method: immunoSEQ multiplex PCR. The sample has under 600,000 clones; around 97% are singletons. Sequencing input: naive CD4+ T cells sorted from blood. Subset given: CD45RA+ positively selected. These receptor sequences come from a woman aged 30 to 39 in good health.

DNA of the CDR3: TGTGCCAGCAGCTTCTCCCCGGGAGAGACGTACGAGCAGTACTTC. Translated, it gives CASSFSPGETYEQYF. The rearrangement uses TRBV11-1 and TRBJ2-7, with D possibly matching TRBD2 (6 bases). The CDR3 totals 15 residues. V lost 3 bases to trimming and J lost 4 bases, with 16 bases between them. Germline V gene data show CDR1 as SGHAT and CDR2 as FQDESV (reference sequence).

The genes are TRBV19 and TRBJ2-1, with 8 bases that match TRBD2. The CDR3 loop spans 15 amino acids. Germline V lookup: CDR1 LNHDA, CDR2 SQIVND (reference sequence). Trimming cost V 7 bases and J 4 bases; bases outside gene matches: 9. CDR3 sequence reads: CASIRLARIYNEQFF. The CDR3 nucleotides are TGTGCCAGTATACGACTAGCGAGAATTTACAATGAGCAGTTCTTC.

This clone was seen a single time. V is TRBV7-2 and J is TRBJ2-1, with 10 bases fitting TRBD2. V was clipped by 2 bases and J by 8 bases; unmatched bases: 9. The CDR3 consists of 16 residues. Germline-derived CDR1 and CDR2 are SGHTA and FQGNSA. As DNA, the CDR3 is TGTGCCAGCAGCTTATTTTCTAGCGGGAGTAGTGATGAGCAGTTCTTC. Translation: CASSLFSSGSSDEQFF.

V usage is TRBV23-1 and J usage is TRBJ1-5, with 8 bases aligning to TRBD1. TRBV23-1 qualifies as an ORF whose function is uncertain. This CDR3 contains 14 residues. Germline trimming cut 8 bases from V and 5 bases from J; bases unmatched to any gene: 8. CDR3 protein: CASGDRLRDQPQHF. CDR3 bases: TGCGCCAGCGGGGACAGGTTGAGGGATCAGCCCCAGCATTTT.

This rearrangement joins TRBV6-5 to TRBJ1-4; 7 nucleotides match TRBD1. This CDR3 is built from 15 residues. Germline V gives CDR1 MNHEY, CDR2 SVGAGI. Unmatched junction bases numbered 12, after V lost 2 bases and J lost 12 bases. The CDR3 spells CASSYDGTAAEELFF. As DNA, the CDR3 is TGTGCCAGCAGTTACGACGGGACAGCGGCCGAGGAACTGTTTTTT.

The chain uses TRBV4-1 and TRBJ2-7; D gene unclear. CDR1 and CDR2 from the germline V gene are MGHRA and YSYEKL. This CDR3 contains 15 residues. Trimming removed 1 base at V and 0 bases at J, with 10 bases between. The CDR3 loop reads CASSQAHWGSYEQYF. As DNA, the CDR3 is TGCGCCAGCAGCCAAGCCCACTGGGGCTCCTACGAGCAGTACTTC.

The gene calls are TRBV18 and TRBJ2-2; 7 bases line up with TRBD1. The CDR3 runs 14 residues. In germline, CDR1 is KGHSH, CDR2 LQKENI. J gave up 4 bases and V 4 bases, and 3 bases lay outside the gene matches. CDR3 nucleotides: TGTGCCAGCTCACAGGGACAGACCACCGGGGAGCTGTTTTTT. Protein product: CASSQGQTTGELFF.

The chain uses TRBV9 and TRBJ1-4; TRBD1 might be the D (5 bases). V was cut by 4 bases and J by 5 bases, with 12 bases left in between. The CDR3 sequence is 14 residues long. Germline V gene sequence: CDR1 SGDLS, CDR2 YYNGEE. The CDR3 sequence is CASSNPGGNEKLFF. CDR3 sequence (DNA): TGTGCCAGCAGCAACCCGGGGGGAAATGAAAAACTGTTTTTT.

The gene calls are TRBV28 and TRBJ1-1, with D perhaps matching TRBD1 (5 bases). The CDR3 contains 13 residues. The germline gives CDR1 MDHEN, CDR2 SYDVKM. The ends were cut back, 3 bases at V and 11 bases at J, with 16 bases in the middle. The CDR3 sequence is CASSFVPGRWAFF. For the CDR3, the DNA is TGTGCCAGCAGTTTTGTGCCAGGGCGATGGGCTTTCTTT.